These 30 T cell receptor beta chains came from one sample sequenced in a study of blood T cell repertoires in COVID-19. The data were produced by immunoSEQ multiplex PCR, yet TCRdb's version contains in-frame clones alone and is incomplete. The table has tens of thousands of clones, 65% to 85% seen once. Material: peripheral blood. These receptors all come from a woman older than 75 with active or convalescent COVID-19.

The CDR3 nucleotides are TGTGCCAGCAGCAGAGGAGTTGAGGGCACTGAAGCTTTCTTT. Amino acids: CASSRGVEGTEAFF. The V call is TRBV7-8, the J call TRBJ1-1; D not resolved. CDR1 is SGHVS, CDR2 FQNEAQ, per germline. V was trimmed by 5 bases and J by 4 bases, leaving 14 bases between them. There are 14 residues in the CDR3. The full variable domain, rest sourced from reference TRBV7-8 and TRBJ1-1, is GAGVSQSPRYKVAKRGQDVALRCDPISGHVSLFWYQQALGQGPEFLTYFQNEAQLDKSGLPSDRFFAERPEGSVSTLKIQRTQQEDSAVYLCASSRGVEGTEAFFGQGTRLTVV.

This rearrangement joins TRBV20-1 to TRBJ1-4; tentative D call: TRBD1 (6 bases). Germline-derived CDR1 and CDR2 are DFQATT and SNEGSKA (reference sequence). V was shortened by 3 bases and J by 10 bases, with 9 bases between the two germline ends. This CDR3 spans 11 amino acids. The DNA of the CDR3 is TGCAGTGCTAGGGGGGCGGTAAAACTGTTTTTT. Translation gives CSARGAVKLFF.

The CDR3 sequence: CAWGTPRLAGNTGELFF. CDR3 nucleotides: TGTGCCTGGGGAACCCCAAGACTAGCGGGGAACACCGGGGAGCTGTTTTTT. The chain links TRBV30 to TRBJ2-2, with TRBD2 identical over 10 bases. The ends lost 5 bases at V and 1 base at J; junction bases unmatched: 10. CDR1 GTSNPN and CDR2 SVGIG come from the germline V gene (reference sequence). This CDR3 spans 17 amino acids.

The J gene is TRBJ2-3, the V gene TRBV10-3; TRBD2 might be the D (6 bases). V lost 4 bases to trimming and J lost 7 bases, with 6 bases between them. Germline-derived CDR1 and CDR2 are ENHRY and SYGVKD. The CDR3 loop spans 11 amino acids. As DNA, the CDR3 is TGTGCCATCAGTGGCGGGAATACGCAGTATTTT. Translation: CAISGGNTQYF.

V gene TRBV18 combines with J gene TRBJ2-5; TRBD1 agrees at 7 bases. Germline V lookup: CDR1 KGHSH, CDR2 LQKENI. This CDR3 is built from 14 residues. V lost 4 bases to trimming and J lost 5 bases; unmatched junction nucleotides: 7. The DNA of the CDR3 is TGTGCCAGCTCACTCGGGACAGAGGCGGAGACCCAGTACTTC. It yields the protein CASSLGTEAETQYF.

This chain uses TRBV7-3 with TRBJ2-3; 14 bases are shared with TRBD2. The CDR3 loop spans 16 amino acids. Trimming removed 5 bases from V and 2 bases from J; junction bases left unmatched: 3. Germline CDR1 reads SGHTA; CDR2 reads FQGTGA. The CDR3 bases are TGTGCCAGCAGCACGGGACTAGCGGGAGCCACAGATACGCAGTATTTT. It codes for CASSTGLAGATDTQYF.

This sequence joins TRBV7-8 and TRBJ1-3, with D perhaps matching TRBD1 (6 bases). Germline CDR1 and CDR2: SGHVS and FQNEAQ. The CDR3 extends over 16 amino acids. V was trimmed by 5 bases and J by 0 bases, leaving 14 bases between them. CDR3 in DNA: TGTGCCAGCAGCCCAGTCCGGGGGGCCTCTGGAAACACCATATATTTT. Encoded protein: CASSPVRGASGNTIYF.

The rearrangement joins TRBV29-1 to TRBJ1-2; D is unresolved. Trimming cost V 5 bases and J 2 bases, with 6 bases left between them. The CDR3 spans 11 residues. Germline CDR1 and CDR2: SQVTM and ANQGSEA. CDR3 nucleotide sequence: TGCAGCGTTCGGGAGAACTATGGCTACACCTTC. Translating it yields CSVRENYGYTF.

The chain links TRBV24-1 to TRBJ2-5; TRBD1 agrees at 9 bases. Germline V gene sequence: CDR1 KGHDR, CDR2 SFDVKD. This CDR3 has 16 amino acids. The trim removed 1 base at V and 4 bases at J, leaving 6 bases unmatched. CDR3 protein: CATSDFQGQGRETQYF. Here the CDR3 DNA reads TGTGCCACCAGTGATTTTCAAGGACAGGGGAGAGAGACCCAGTACTTC.

The J gene is TRBJ1-2, the V gene TRBV5-6, with D hard to call. V was trimmed by 4 bases and J by 0 bases, leaving 4 bases between them. The length of the CDR3 is 12 residues. The germline V gene has CDR1 SGHDT and CDR2 YYEEEE. For the CDR3, the DNA is TGTGCCAGCAGCAACACTAACTATGGCTACACCTTC. The encoded protein is CASSNTNYGYTF.

This chain joins TRBV19 and TRBJ2-7; 14 nucleotides match TRBD2. The V gene's germline CDR1 is LNHDA and CDR2 SQIVND (reference sequence). The ends lost 0 bases at V and 4 bases at J; junction bases unmatched: 2. The CDR3 sequence is 16 residues long. Here the CDR3 DNA reads TGTGCCAGTAGTATAGACGGGACTAGCGGGAGTTACGAGCAGTACTTC. This translates into CASSIDGTSGSYEQYF.

Concerning this clone: The sample contains more than one DNA sequence encoding this CDR3. The chain has TRBV12-3 or TRBV12-4 and TRBJ1-6; D perhaps matches TRBD1 (5 bases). Trimming shortened V by 6 bases and J by 7 bases, and 10 bases separated the two germline ends. The CDR3 sequence is 13 residues long. This chain's CDR3 is CASSFQGNSPLHF. CDR3 nucleotide sequence: TGTGCCAGCAGCTTTCAGGGCAATTCACCCCTCCACTTT.

The gene calls are TRBV28 and TRBJ1-5, with D possibly matching TRBD1 (6 bases). There are 16 residues in the CDR3. From germline, CDR1 is MDHEN and CDR2 SYDVKM. With 10 bases removed from V and 2 bases from J, the gap between germline ends came to 21 bases. CDR3 DNA sequence: TGTGCCACCCGGAGGGGGGGGAAGGGAGGCAATCAGCCCCAGCATTTT. Its protein is CATRRGGKGGNQPQHF.

The genes are TRBV11-3 and TRBJ2-1; TRBD2 matches 13 bases. The germline V gene encodes CDR1 SGHNT and CDR2 YENEEA. V dropped 1 base and J dropped 5; count of bases not matched to a gene: 8. This CDR3 region has 18 residues. CDR3: CASSLGTSGSSHDNEQFF. The CDR3 DNA sequence: TGTGCCAGCAGCTTAGGGACTAGCGGGAGTAGTCACGACAATGAGCAGTTCTTC.

The V gene is TRBV28, the J gene TRBJ1-2; D possibly corresponds to TRBD1 (5 bases). The CDR3 extends over 13 amino acids. V was cut by 8 bases and J by 3 bases, with 13 bases left in between. Germline CDR1 reads MDHEN; CDR2 reads SYDVKM. CDR3 bases: TGTGCCAGCGGGGGAGGGATCGACTATGGCTACACCTTC. As protein: CASGGGIDYGYTF.

This chain uses TRBV6-2 or TRBV6-3 with TRBJ1-5, with 7 bases fitting TRBD1. V lost 2 bases to trimming and J lost 4 bases; unmatched junction nucleotides: 5. Germline CDR1 and CDR2: MNHEY and SVGEGT. This CDR3 region has 15 residues. In DNA form, the CDR3 reads TGTGCCAGCAGTTACAGGGACAGATGGAATCAGCCCCAGCATTTT. It is translated as CASSYRDRWNQPQHF.

J is TRBJ2-1 and V is TRBV11-2, with 8 bases aligning to TRBD2. The CDR3 has 13 amino acids. Germline values: CDR1 SGHAT, CDR2 FQNNGV. The V segment lost 6 bases and the J segment 12 bases; nucleotides outside the gene matches: 10. CDR3 DNA: TGTGCCAGCAGGACTATGACTAGCGCCTCGCAGTTCTTC. Translating it yields CASRTMTSASQFF. Using reference TRBV11-2 and TRBJ2-1 for the parts outside the CDR3, the full variable domain is EAGVAQSPRYKIIEKRQSVAFWCNPISGHATLYWYQQILGQGPKLLIQFQNNGVVDDSQLPKDRFSAERLKGVDSTLKIQPAKLEDSAVYLCASRTMTSASQFFGPGTRLTVL.

The J gene is TRBJ2-1, the V gene TRBV29-1, with 7 nucleotides matching TRBD2. The germline V gene has CDR1 SQVTM and CDR2 ANQGSEA. The V segment lost 4 bases and the J segment 9 bases; nucleotides outside the gene matches: 12. The CDR3 contains 14 residues. CDR3 residues: CSVASSGIAGEQFF. The CDR3 bases are TGCAGCGTTGCTTCGAGCGGGATTGCCGGTGAGCAGTTCTTC.

This rearrangement joins TRBV4-2 to TRBJ1-5; D remains ambiguous. CDR1 is LGHNA, CDR2 YNFKEQ, per germline. CDR3 size: 15 residues. V was shortened by 0 bases and J by 1 base, with 7 bases between the two germline ends. CDR3 bases: TGTGCCAGCAGCCAAGATGCCGGGAGCAATCAGCCCCAGCATTTT. This translates into CASSQDAGSNQPQHF.

This chain joins TRBV18 and TRBJ2-7; 7 bases match TRBD2. Germline-derived CDR1 and CDR2 are KGHSH and LQKENI. The CDR3 length is 15 residues. With V trimmed by 3 bases and J by 5 bases, 10 bases remained unmatched. The CDR3 region is CASSPTVGGYNEQYF. In nucleotides, the CDR3 is TGTGCCAGCTCACCTACAGTGGGGGGGTATAACGAGCAGTACTTC. Variable domain in full (rest from reference TRBV18 and TRBJ2-7): NAGVMQNPRHLVRRRGQEARLRCSPMKGHSHVYWYRQLPEEGLKFMVYLQKENIIDESGMPKERFSAEFPKEGPSILRIQQVVRGDSAAYFCASSPTVGGYNEQYFGPGTRLTVT.

The chain couples TRBV6-5 to TRBJ1-2; possibly TRBD1 for D (6 bases). Germline assignment: CDR1 MNHEY and CDR2 SVGAGI. Trimming removed 8 bases from V and 4 bases from J, with 14 bases in between. This CDR3 has 13 residues. CDR3 coding DNA: TGTGCCAGCCTATCGGGACACCTCTATGGCTACACCTTC. It is translated as CASLSGHLYGYTF.

The rearrangement joins TRBV30 to TRBJ1-2; 10 bases are a match to TRBD1. The CDR3 is 14 residues long. Germline CDR1 GTSNPN, CDR2 SVGIG (reference sequence). V trimming: 0 bases; J trimming: 6 bases; junction bases outside the gene matches: 4. The CDR3 DNA sequence: TGTGCCTGGAGTGTAATGGGACAGGGGAATGGCTACACCTTC. Translating gives CAWSVMGQGNGYTF.

The chain joins TRBV7-8 to TRBJ1-1; D is possibly TRBD1 (6 bases). The CDR3 has 15 amino acids. Germline V lookup: CDR1 SGHVS, CDR2 FQNEAQ. Trimming took 5 bases from V and 0 from J, leaving 13 bases between them. The DNA for the CDR3 is TGTGCCAGCAGCGCAAGCGGACAGCTGAACACTGAAGCTTTCTTT. This gives the protein CASSASGQLNTEAFF.

V and J are TRBV30 and TRBJ1-5; 7 bases are a match to TRBD1. The V segment lost 2 bases and the J segment 2 bases; nucleotides outside the gene matches: 0. The CDR3 is 13 amino acids. Germline lookup yields CDR1 GTSNPN and CDR2 SVGIG (reference sequence). The CDR3 DNA follows: TGTGCCTGGAGTACAGGGGGCAATCAGCCCCAGCATTTT. Translating gives CAWSTGGNQPQHF.

The chain recombines TRBV5-8 with TRBJ1-5, with 8 bases fitting TRBD1. This CDR3 has 16 amino acids. V trimming: 3 bases; J trimming: 1 base; junction bases outside the gene matches: 6. Germline V gives CDR1 SGHTS, CDR2 YDEGEE. The CDR3 region is CASSWDRRRSNQPQHF. The CDR3 bases are TGTGCCAGCAGCTGGGACAGGCGGAGGAGCAATCAGCCCCAGCATTTT.

The chain uses TRBV5-1 and TRBJ1-4; D perhaps matches TRBD1 (5 bases). Trimming took off 0 bases at V and 6 bases at J, with 12 bases between the two ends. The CDR3 contains 15 residues. Looked up from germline, CDR1 is SGHRS and CDR2 is YFSETQ. CDR3 loop: CASSLGGTRDEKLFF. The CDR3 DNA is TGCGCCAGCAGCTTGGGCGGGACCCGAGATGAAAAACTGTTTTTT.

J is TRBJ1-4 and V is TRBV18; D is unresolved. V dropped 0 bases and J dropped 4 bases, with 9 bases sitting between them. Germline loops: CDR1 KGHSH, CDR2 LQKENI. This CDR3 spans 15 amino acids. CDR3 loop: CASSPPSRSNEKLFF. As DNA, the CDR3 is TGTGCCAGCTCACCACCGTCCAGAAGTAATGAAAAACTGTTTTTT.

The chain carries TRBV10-3 and TRBJ2-1; TRBD1 aligns across 7 bases. Germline assignment: CDR1 ENHRY and CDR2 SYGVKD. The CDR3 runs 12 residues. V dropped 6 bases and J dropped 8; count of bases not matched to a gene: 4. The CDR3 sequence: CAIRGQFHEQFF. Written as DNA, the CDR3 is TGTGCCATCAGGGGACAGTTCCATGAGCAGTTCTTC.

This chain joins TRBV19 and TRBJ1-1; possible D gene TRBD1, 6 bases. The CDR3 has 20 residues. The germline gives CDR1 LNHDA, CDR2 SQIVND (reference sequence). Trimming pared 3 bases from V and 8 bases from J, leaving 34 bases between. In DNA form, the CDR3 reads TGTGCCAGTAGTATTGGTCGGAATTACTTACAGGGATCCCTTACTCACGAAGCTTTCTTT. Its protein is CASSIGRNYLQGSLTHEAFF.

The genes are TRBV4-3 and TRBJ2-2, with unresolved D. The CDR3 covers 17 residues. Trimming took off 0 bases at V and 0 bases at J, with 11 bases between the two ends. Germline V gene lookup returns CDR1 LGHNA and CDR2 YSLEER. CDR3 sequence: CASSQDAAVANTGELFF. The CDR3, as DNA: TGCGCCAGCAGCCAAGATGCTGCGGTCGCGAACACCGGGGAGCTGTTTTTT.